This paragraph reports one TCR beta chain. Antigen unknown. The authors distributed each subset's genomic DNA evenly over several immunoSEQ plates. Sequencing used immunoSEQ multiplex PCR; TCRdb keeps in-frame clones, though not all of them. Of approximately 640,000 clones listed, more than 70% are singletons. This record belongs to a study of shared clonotypes between healthy human individuals. Splitting of CD4+ cells produced CD45RA+ naive and CD45RA-negative memory subsets. Study observations and caveats: Clonotypes which were not shared had lower generation probabilities than clonotypes that all four donors shared. Approximately 4.5% was the fraction of naive CD4 clonotypes found shared across several donors.

Germline CDR1 and CDR2: MDHEN and SYDVKM. This CDR3 region has 17 residues. Trimming took 6 bases from V and 4 from J; bases not matched to a gene: 13. The sequencing input was memory CD4+ T cells sorted from blood. Subset indicated: CD45RA-negative fraction. This TCR came from a woman in her 30s in good health. The chain couples TRBV28 to TRBJ2-2; 8 bases map to TRBD1. CDR3 in DNA: TGTGCCAGCAGACCGGACAGGGCTCTATTGGGCACCGGGGAGCTGTTTTTT. It specifies CASRPDRALLGTGELFF. Drawing the rest from reference TRBV28 and TRBJ2-2, the complete variable domain is DVKVTQSSRYLVKRTGEKVFLECVQDMDHENMFWYRQDPGLGLRLIYFSYDVKMKEKGDIPEGYSVSREKKERFSLILESASTNQTSMYLCASRPDRALLGTGELFFGEGSRLTVL.